This T cell receptor beta chain was profiled in a study of identical twins. Germline CDR1 and CDR2: KGHDR and SFDVKD. The V and J ends lost 3 bases and 6 bases respectively, with 11 bases between them. The CDR3 loop spans 13 amino acids. Using its own MiXCR run on the 5' RACE reads, TCRdb lists one record per CDR3 protein. The repertoire holds about 660,000 distinct CDR3 sequences, with over 8.5% as singletons. These records were also assigned to another study, of yellow fever vaccine responses in identical twins.

The clonotype comes from a woman between 18 and 29 years old in good health. Material: PBMCs. The chain combines TRBV24-1 with TRBJ2-7; no clear D. The CDR3 is CATSDRRSREQYF. As DNA, the CDR3 is TGTGCCACCAGTGATCGGCGCTCTCGCGAGCAGTACTTC.